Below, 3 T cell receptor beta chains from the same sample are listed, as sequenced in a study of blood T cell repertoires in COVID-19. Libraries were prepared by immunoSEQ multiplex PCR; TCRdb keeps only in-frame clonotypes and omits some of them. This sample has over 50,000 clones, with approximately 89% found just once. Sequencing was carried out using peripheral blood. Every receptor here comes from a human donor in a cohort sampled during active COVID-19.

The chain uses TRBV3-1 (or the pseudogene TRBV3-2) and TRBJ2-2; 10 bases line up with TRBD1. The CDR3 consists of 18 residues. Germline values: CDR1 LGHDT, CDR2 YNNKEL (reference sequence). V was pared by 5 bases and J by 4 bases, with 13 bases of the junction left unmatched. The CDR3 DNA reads TGTGCCAGCAGCTTATCGACAGGGGGCACGGTCGTCACCGGGGAGCTGTTTTTT. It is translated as CASSLSTGGTVVTGELFF.

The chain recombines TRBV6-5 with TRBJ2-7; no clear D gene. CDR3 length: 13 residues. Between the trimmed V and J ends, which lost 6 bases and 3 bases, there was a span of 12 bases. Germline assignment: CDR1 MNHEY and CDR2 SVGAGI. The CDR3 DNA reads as TGTGCCAGCAGAGCCGTTAACGTCTACGAGCAGTACTTC. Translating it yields CASRAVNVYEQYF.

CDR3 amino acids: CASSFRRGKPQHF. The CDR3 bases are TGTGCCAGCAGTTTCCGGCGGGGCAAGCCCCAGCATTTT. This chain uses TRBV12-3 or TRBV12-4 with TRBJ1-5; perhaps TRBD1 as D (5 bases). This CDR3 has 13 amino acids. V shed 3 bases and J shed 8 bases, with 11 bases lying between them.